Presented here are 26 T cell receptor beta chains from one specimen sequenced in a study of blood T cell repertoires in COVID-19. Clones were read by immunoSEQ multiplex PCR, and TCRdb kept only the in-frame ones, dropping some. In the table there are roughly 260,000 clones, 86% of which are singletons. The sample was PBMCs or T cells enriched from blood (not recorded which). These receptors originate from a young woman who had recovered from COVID-19.

This clone came up a few times. The chain uses TRBV4-3 and TRBJ2-7; a weak D match, TRBD1 (6 bases). The V gene lost 1 base and the J gene lost 7 bases, with 11 bases spanning the gap. CDR3 length equals 13 residues. Germline values: CDR1 LGHNA, CDR2 YSLEER. CDR3 sequence: CASSQVRGREQYF. CDR3 in DNA: TGCGCCAGCAGCCAAGTCAGGGGAAGGGAGCAGTACTTC.

This clone occurred once. This chain links TRBV28 with TRBJ2-1; TRBD2 matches at 11 bases. V trimming: 4 bases; J trimming: 4 bases; junction bases outside the gene matches: 6. The length of the CDR3 is 16 residues. The germline gives CDR1 MDHEN, CDR2 SYDVKM. In DNA form, the CDR3 reads TGTGCCAGCAGTTCATTAGCGGGGGGGTTGTACAATGAGCAGTTCTTC. As protein: CASSSLAGGLYNEQFF.

The chain recombines TRBV5-8 with TRBJ1-2; 9 nucleotides align to TRBD1. The germline gives CDR1 SGHTS, CDR2 YDEGEE. This CDR3 comprises 13 residues. V lost 4 bases, J lost 6 bases, and 4 bases stayed unmatched. CDR3 residues: CASSLDRGDGYTF. DNA for the CDR3: TGTGCCAGCAGCCTGGACAGGGGAGATGGCTACACCTTC.

This clone was seen just once. The V gene is TRBV7-9, the J gene TRBJ1-3; the D is unclear. Trimming cost V 0 bases and J 15 bases, with 12 bases left between them. From germline, CDR1 is SEHNR and CDR2 FQNEAQ (reference sequence). CDR3 size: 12 residues. In nucleotides, the CDR3 is TGTGCCAGCAGCTTAGCGGGTCGGACTTCATATTTT. This sequence encodes CASSLAGRTSYF.

The chain joins TRBV5-8 to TRBJ1-2; D ambiguous. Germline V gives CDR1 SGHTS, CDR2 YDEGEE. The CDR3 is 11 amino acids. V gave up 1 base and J gave up 8 bases, with 6 bases separating them. This CDR3 reads CASSLRYGYTF. In DNA, the CDR3 is TGTGCCAGCAGCTTGCGGTACGGCTACACCTTC.

This chain links TRBV3-1 (or the pseudogene TRBV3-2) with TRBJ2-7; possible D gene TRBD2, 5 bases. CDR1 LGHDT and CDR2 YNNKEL come from the germline V gene (reference sequence). CDR3 size: 17 residues. V lost 4 bases and J 6 bases, leaving 25 bases between the germline ends. CDR3 bases: TGTGCCAGCAGCCGACGGACTCTCGGGCCTGGGTTTGGCGAGCAGTACTTC. It is translated as CASSRRTLGPGFGEQYF.

V and J are TRBV19 and TRBJ1-6, with TRBD1 as a possible D gene (5 bases). The V end lost 3 bases, the J end lost 7 bases, and 19 bases lay between the germline ends. This CDR3 is built from 17 residues. Germline lookup yields CDR1 LNHDA and CDR2 SQIVND (reference sequence). The CDR3 bases are TGTGCCAGTAGTATTATTTCTCCGACAGATCGAAATTCACCCCTCCACTTT. Translation: CASSIISPTDRNSPLHF.

V usage is TRBV7-2 and J usage is TRBJ2-5; 11 positions agree with TRBD2. V was pared by 2 bases and J by 5 bases, with 4 bases of the junction left unmatched. The CDR3 totals 15 residues. Germline CDR1 is SGHTA and CDR2 is FQGNSA. In DNA, the CDR3 is TGTGCCAGCAGCTTACTAGCGGGGGGAGGGGAGACCCAGTACTTC. It translates to CASSLLAGGGETQYF.

V is TRBV5-5 and J is TRBJ1-1, with D perhaps matching TRBD1 (5 bases). The ends were cut back, 2 bases at V and 2 bases at J, with 10 bases in the middle. Per germline, CDR1 SGHKS and CDR2 YYEKEE (reference sequence). The CDR3 extends over 14 amino acids. The CDR3 loop reads CASSFSGTNTEAFF. In DNA, the CDR3 is TGTGCCAGCAGCTTTTCCGGGACTAACACTGAAGCTTTCTTT.

J is TRBJ1-1 and V is TRBV11-2; D is ambiguous. CDR1 and CDR2 (germline): SGHAT, FQNNGV. The germline V and J ends were trimmed by 5 bases and 0 bases, with 10 bases remaining between them. This CDR3 has 14 amino acids. CDR3 sequence: CASSQRRMNTEAFF. The CDR3 coding sequence is TGTGCCAGCAGCCAGAGGAGGATGAACACTGAAGCTTTCTTT.

This clone was seen just once. The chain carries TRBV6-6 and TRBJ2-7; TRBD2 matches at 13 bases. Unmatched junction bases numbered 8, after V lost 7 bases and J lost 2 bases. The CDR3 extends over 16 amino acids. Germline assignment: CDR1 MNHNY and CDR2 SVGAGI (reference sequence). The CDR3 spells CASTGTSGVGPYEQYF. The DNA of the CDR3 is TGTGCCAGCACCGGGACTAGCGGGGTTGGCCCCTACGAGCAGTACTTC.

The rearrangement joins TRBV20-1 to TRBJ1-3, with D possibly being TRBD1 (5 bases). Germline V gene data show CDR1 as DFQATT and CDR2 as SNEGSKA (reference sequence). This CDR3 spans 15 amino acids. Trimming removed 3 bases at V and 4 bases at J, with 16 bases between. In DNA, the CDR3 is TGCAGTGCTAGTCAGGGTGGGGTTCAGGGAAACACCATATATTTT. Protein: CSASQGGVQGNTIYF.

On this clone: A much larger clone lies one base from this, so it may be a read error. The J gene is TRBJ1-5, the V gene TRBV7-9, with D tentatively TRBD1 (5 bases). Trimming left V 4 bases short and J 0 bases short, with 7 bases between. This CDR3 is 14 amino acids long. CDR1 is SEHNR and CDR2 is FQNEAQ in the germline V gene (reference sequence). The CDR3 region is CASSSGDSNQPQHF. DNA for the CDR3: TGTGCCAGCAGCTCGGGGGATAGCAATCAGCCCCAGCATTTT. Full variable domain (outside the CDR3, taken from reference TRBV7-9 and TRBJ1-5): DTGVSQNPRHKITKRGQNVTFRCDPISEHNRLYWYRQTLGQGPEFLTYFQNEAQLEKSRLLSDRFSAERPKGSFSTLEIQRTEQGDSAMYLCASSSGDSNQPQHFGDGTRLSIL.

The V call is TRBV12-5, the J call TRBJ2-1; the match to TRBD2 covers 7 bases. V was clipped by 5 bases and J by 9 bases; unmatched bases: 16. CDR1 is LGHNT and CDR2 is FRNRAP in the germline V gene. There are 16 residues in the CDR3. The CDR3 DNA follows: TGTGCTAGTGGTCCCCCCGGCGGGAGCCCCAACAGTGAGCAGTTCTTC. Protein: CASGPPGGSPNSEQFF.

The V gene is TRBV7-9, the J gene TRBJ2-1; 8 bases are a match to TRBD1. Germline CDR1 SEHNR, CDR2 FQNEAQ (reference sequence). The CDR3 extends over 18 amino acids. Trimming removed 0 bases from V and 7 bases from J; junction bases left unmatched: 14. The CDR3 sequence is CASSLATSGGYLFNEQFF. The CDR3, as DNA: TGTGCCAGCAGCTTAGCCACCTCAGGGGGCTATTTGTTTAATGAGCAGTTCTTC.

V and J are TRBV27 and TRBJ2-7; 7 positions match TRBD1. The CDR3 runs 14 residues. Unmatched junction bases numbered 10, after V lost 7 bases and J lost 4 bases. Germline V gene sequence: CDR1 MNHEY, CDR2 SMNVEV (reference sequence). CDR3 region: CASTHLGGGYEQYF. CDR3 nucleotides: TGTGCCAGCACCCACCTAGGGGGCGGGTACGAGCAGTACTTC.

This chain connects TRBV18 to TRBJ2-5; D remains ambiguous. This CDR3 contains 12 residues. V lost 1 base and J 5 bases, leaving 5 bases between the germline ends. Germline CDR1 KGHSH, CDR2 LQKENI. CDR3 sequence (DNA): TGTGCCAGCTCACCACTTGAGGAGACCCAGTACTTC. As protein: CASSPLEETQYF.

This clone was observed at least ten times. The genes are TRBV3-1 (or the pseudogene TRBV3-2) and TRBJ1-2; 8 bases align to TRBD1. Per the germline V gene, CDR1 is LGHDT and CDR2 is YNNKEL (reference sequence). The CDR3 contains 18 residues. Unmatched junction bases numbered 10, after V lost 1 base and J lost 0 bases. CDR3 coding DNA: TGTGCCAGCAGCCAAGGCAGGGGGCGACGTATGGCTAACTATGGCTACACCTTC. This sequence encodes CASSQGRGRRMANYGYTF.

This sequence joins TRBV6-2 or TRBV6-3 and TRBJ1-1; D possibly corresponds to TRBD1 (6 bases). Trimming stripped 5 bases from V and 0 bases from J, with 16 bases between. Germline CDR1 and CDR2: MNHEY and SVGEGT. There are 16 residues in the CDR3. CDR3 region: CASSLPPDRLNTEAFF. The CDR3 nucleotides are TGTGCCAGCAGTCTACCCCCCGACAGGCTGAACACTGAAGCTTTCTTT.

The rearrangement links TRBV3-1 (or the pseudogene TRBV3-2) to TRBJ2-7; TRBD2 is a possible D gene (7 bases). Trimming removed 0 bases from V and 3 bases from J, with 12 bases in between. The CDR3 is made up of 15 amino acids. Per the germline V gene, CDR1 is LGHDT and CDR2 is YNNKEL (reference sequence). In DNA, the CDR3 is TGTGCCAGCAGCCAAGAGGGGGGGCTGATCTACGAGCAGTACTTC. Amino acid sequence: CASSQEGGLIYEQYF.

This chain uses TRBV5-6 with TRBJ2-7; tentative D call: TRBD1 (9 bases). V lost 2 bases to trimming and J lost 4 bases, with 16 bases between them. CDR1 is SGHDT, CDR2 YYEEEE, per germline. The CDR3 length is 15 residues. CDR3 nucleotides: TGTGCCAGCAGCTTTAGCGGGACAGGGTGGTACGAGCAGTACTTC. Translation gives CASSFSGTGWYEQYF.

This clone was recorded a few times. The gene calls are TRBV9 and TRBJ2-7; D is ambiguous. Germline assignment: CDR1 SGDLS and CDR2 YYNGEE. V lost 0 bases and J 1 base, leaving 8 bases between the germline ends. This CDR3 has 14 residues. Here the CDR3 DNA reads TGTGCCAGCAGCGTAGGATCACAGTCCTACGAGCAGTACTTC. Translation gives CASSVGSQSYEQYF.

The CDR3 DNA follows: TGCGCCAGCAGCCAAGTCTTCCCTGAGGAGGGAGAAAACTATGGCTACACCTTC. It translates to CASSQVFPEEGENYGYTF. The J gene is TRBJ1-2, the V gene TRBV4-3; D call uncertain. Germline loops: CDR1 LGHNA, CDR2 YSLEER. With 1 base removed from V and 2 bases from J, the gap between germline ends came to 20 bases. This CDR3 comprises 18 residues.

The chain employs TRBV11-2 and TRBJ2-1, with D possibly TRBD2 on 7 matching bases. V was pared by 4 bases and J by 8 bases, with 15 bases between. CDR1 is SGHAT, CDR2 FQNNGV, per germline. The CDR3 runs 14 residues. CDR3 sequence (DNA): TGTGCCAGCAGCTCCCGGCGGGGGCCCTATGAGCAGTTCTTC. This sequence encodes CASSSRRGPYEQFF.

V is TRBV20-1 and J is TRBJ1-6; D might be TRBD1 (6 bases). From germline, CDR1 is DFQATT and CDR2 SNEGSKA (reference sequence). This CDR3 spans 16 amino acids. V gave up 3 bases and J gave up 4 bases, with 16 bases separating them. In nucleotides, the CDR3 is TGCAGTGCTAGTCGGGGGGCGGGAGTTTATAATTCACCCCTCCACTTT. It specifies CSASRGAGVYNSPLHF.

CDR3 protein: CASSLWSGRSYNEQFF. CDR3 coding DNA: TGTGCCAGCAGCTTGTGGAGCGGGAGATCCTACAATGAGCAGTTCTTC. V gene TRBV5-8 combines with J gene TRBJ2-1; the match to TRBD2 covers 8 bases. Trimming took 1 base from V and 1 from J; bases not matched to a gene: 4. This CDR3 has 16 residues. Germline V gene lookup returns CDR1 SGHTS and CDR2 YDEGEE. The complete variable domain, with remaining parts taken from reference TRBV5-8 and TRBJ2-1, reads EAGVTQSPTHLIKTRGQQATLRCSPISGHTSVYWYQQALGLGLQFLLWYDEGEERNRGNFPPRFSGRQFPNYSSELNVNALELEDSALYLCASSLWSGRSYNEQFFGPGTRLTVL.